The subject of this entry is one T cell receptor beta chain. Its antigen is as yet unknown. V lost 6 bases to trimming and J lost 6 bases, with 19 bases between them. This CDR3 is 14 amino acids long. Germline CDR1 and CDR2: SGHRS and YFSETQ. TCRdb keeps only in-frame clones here, not all; method: immunoSEQ multiplex PCR. The sample yields tens of thousands of clones, approximately 92% seen once. The data were obtained in a study of graft-versus-host responses after intestinal transplantation. Looking at the study overall: Recipients had transplants, and these were multivisceral, liver-intestinal, or isolated intestinal. After anti-thymocyte globulin induction, recipients took tacrolimus and steroids for 2 to 3 years.

Study-wide findings and caveats: GvH clones surfaced in recipient marrow, some emerging earlier in ileum or blood.

The sequence was obtained from a human patient who received an intestinal transplant, so some T cells may come from the graft donor. V usage is TRBV5-1 and J usage is TRBJ2-7; D is tentatively TRBD1 or TRBD2 (5 bases each). The specimen was PBMCs, collected 98 days after intestinal transplantation. The CDR3 DNA reads TGCGCCAGCACCCCCGGGGACCTTAGCCTCGAGCAGTACTTC. Translation: CASTPGDLSLEQYF.